This T cell receptor beta chain is drawn from a study of T cells expressing NK-cell markers. For each CDR3 protein, TCRdb gives one entry from its re-call of the 5' RACE reads, without DNA. Its table records 500,000 to 700,000 distinct CDR3 sequences. CDR1 LGHDT and CDR2 YNNKEL come from the germline V gene (reference sequence). The CDR3 is 15 amino acids. This clonotype originated in a man aged 18 to 30 in good health. Sequencing was carried out using blood T cells: a sorted CD56 or NKG2C T cell subset, CD4+ or CD8+ T cells, or bulk PBMC T cells (not recorded which). The chain recombines TRBV3-1 with TRBJ2-1; TCRdb's assignment of TRBD2 cannot be checked, as there is no DNA. The CDR3 loop is CASSQAGERYNEQFF.